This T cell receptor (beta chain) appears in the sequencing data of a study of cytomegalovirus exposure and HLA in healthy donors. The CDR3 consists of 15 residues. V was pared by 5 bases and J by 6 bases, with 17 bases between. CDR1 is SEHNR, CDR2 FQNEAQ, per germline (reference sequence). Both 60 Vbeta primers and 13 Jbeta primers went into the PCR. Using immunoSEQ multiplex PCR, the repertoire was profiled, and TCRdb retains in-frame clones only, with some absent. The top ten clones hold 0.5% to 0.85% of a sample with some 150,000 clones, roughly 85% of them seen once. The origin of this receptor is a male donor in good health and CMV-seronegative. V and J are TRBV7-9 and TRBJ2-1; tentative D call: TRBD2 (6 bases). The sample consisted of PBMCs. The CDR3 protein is CASSPNSAGGNEQFF. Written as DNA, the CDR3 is TGTGCCAGCAGCCCAAACTCCGCCGGGGGCAATGAGCAGTTCTTC.